Listed here is a single T cell receptor beta chain. V was clipped by 2 bases and J by 4 bases, with 19 bases between them. This CDR3 is 17 amino acids long. The V gene's germline CDR1 is MRHNA and CDR2 SNTAGT. This entry belongs to a study of pediatric ulcerative colitis. Measured with immunoSEQ multiplex PCR; TCRdb has only the in-frame clones, and not every one. Of 5,000 or so clones in the sample, approximately 90% were seen once. The sample consisted of blood. The V call is TRBV6-4, the J call TRBJ2-3; D is possibly TRBD2 (6 bases). The clonotype comes from a boy aged 5 to 17 who was a control in a study of pediatric ulcerative colitis. The CDR3 sequence: CASSDRIPGVRADTQYF. The CDR3 region has the DNA TGTGCCAGCAGTGACCGGATACCGGGAGTCCGAGCAGATACGCAGTATTTT.